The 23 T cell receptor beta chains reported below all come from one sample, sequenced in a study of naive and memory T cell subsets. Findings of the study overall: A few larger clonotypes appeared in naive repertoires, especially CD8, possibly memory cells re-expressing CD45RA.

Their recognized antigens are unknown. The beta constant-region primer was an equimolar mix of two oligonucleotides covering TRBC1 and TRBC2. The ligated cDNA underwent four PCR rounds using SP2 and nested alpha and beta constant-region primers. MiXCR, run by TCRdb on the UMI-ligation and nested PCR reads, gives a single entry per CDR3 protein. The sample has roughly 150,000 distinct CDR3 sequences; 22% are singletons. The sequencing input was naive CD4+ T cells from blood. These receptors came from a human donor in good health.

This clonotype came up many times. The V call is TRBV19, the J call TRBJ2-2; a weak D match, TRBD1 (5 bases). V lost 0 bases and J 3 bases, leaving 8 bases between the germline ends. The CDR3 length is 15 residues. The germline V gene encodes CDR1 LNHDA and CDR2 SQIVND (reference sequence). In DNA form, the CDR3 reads TGTGCCAGTAGTATAGAACAGGCGTACACCGGGGAGCTGTTTTTT. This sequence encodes CASSIEQAYTGELFF. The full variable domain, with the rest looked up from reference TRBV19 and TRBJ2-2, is DGGITQSPKYLFRKEGQNVTLSCEQNLNHDAMYWYRQDPGQGLRLIYYSQIVNDFQKGDIAEGYSVSREKKESFPLTVTSAQKNPTAFYLCASSIEQAYTGELFFGEGSRLTVL.

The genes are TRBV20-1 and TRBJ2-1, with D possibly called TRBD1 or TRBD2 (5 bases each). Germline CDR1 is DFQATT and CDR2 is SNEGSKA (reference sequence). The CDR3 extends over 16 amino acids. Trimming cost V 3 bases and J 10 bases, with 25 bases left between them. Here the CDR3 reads CSASRGRGLLRPEQFF. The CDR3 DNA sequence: TGCAGTGCTAGTCGGGGTAGGGGCTTGTTGCGGCCCGAGCAGTTCTTC.

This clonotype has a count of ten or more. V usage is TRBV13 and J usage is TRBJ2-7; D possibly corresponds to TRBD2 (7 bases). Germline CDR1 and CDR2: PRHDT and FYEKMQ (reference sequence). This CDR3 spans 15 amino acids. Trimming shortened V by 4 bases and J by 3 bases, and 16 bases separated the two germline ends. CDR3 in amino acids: CASSSEGGLNYEQYF. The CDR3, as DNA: TGTGCCAGCAGCTCCGAGGGGGGGCTGAACTACGAGCAGTACTTC.

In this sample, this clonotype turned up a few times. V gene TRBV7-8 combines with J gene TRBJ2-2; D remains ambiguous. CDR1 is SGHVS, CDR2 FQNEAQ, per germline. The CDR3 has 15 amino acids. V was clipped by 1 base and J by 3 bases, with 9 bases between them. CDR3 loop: CASSLGPWDTGELFF. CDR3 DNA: TGTGCCAGCAGCTTAGGGCCGTGGGACACCGGGGAGCTGTTTTTT.

CDR3 protein: CASSSTPSGRGRIQYF. The CDR3 nucleotides are TGTGCCAGCAGCTCGACCCCTAGCGGGAGGGGGCGCATTCAGTACTTC. The chain employs TRBV11-2 and TRBJ2-4; 12 bases align to TRBD2. CDR1 is SGHAT and CDR2 is FQNNGV in the germline V gene. The ends lost 4 bases at V and 9 bases at J; junction bases unmatched: 10. The CDR3 sequence is 16 residues long.

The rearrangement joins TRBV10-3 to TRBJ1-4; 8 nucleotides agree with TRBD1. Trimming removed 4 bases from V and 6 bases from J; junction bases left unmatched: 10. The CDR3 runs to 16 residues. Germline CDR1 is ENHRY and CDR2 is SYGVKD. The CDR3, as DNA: TGTGCCATCAGTGCTGGAAAGGACAGGGTATATGAAAAACTGTTTTTT. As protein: CAISAGKDRVYEKLFF.

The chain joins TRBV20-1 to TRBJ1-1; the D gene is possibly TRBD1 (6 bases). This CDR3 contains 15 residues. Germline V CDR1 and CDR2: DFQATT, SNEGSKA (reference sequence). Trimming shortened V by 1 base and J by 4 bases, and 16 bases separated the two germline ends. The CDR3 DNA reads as TGCAGTGCTAGAGGGGACGCCAGGGGTGTCACTGAAGCTTTCTTT. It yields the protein CSARGDARGVTEAFF.

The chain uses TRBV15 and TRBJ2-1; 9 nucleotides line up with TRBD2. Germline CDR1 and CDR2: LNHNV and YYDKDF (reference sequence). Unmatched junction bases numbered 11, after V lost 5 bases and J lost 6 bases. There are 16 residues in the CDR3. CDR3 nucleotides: TGTGCCACCAGCTCGAGTAGCGGGAGAGGGTTCAATGAGCAGTTCTTC. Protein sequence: CATSSSSGRGFNEQFF.

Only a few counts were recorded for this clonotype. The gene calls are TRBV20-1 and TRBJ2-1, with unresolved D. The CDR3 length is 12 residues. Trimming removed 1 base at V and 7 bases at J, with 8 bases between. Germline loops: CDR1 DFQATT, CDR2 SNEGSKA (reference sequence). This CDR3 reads CSARARHNEQFF. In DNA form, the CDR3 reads TGCAGTGCTAGAGCCCGTCATAATGAGCAGTTCTTC.

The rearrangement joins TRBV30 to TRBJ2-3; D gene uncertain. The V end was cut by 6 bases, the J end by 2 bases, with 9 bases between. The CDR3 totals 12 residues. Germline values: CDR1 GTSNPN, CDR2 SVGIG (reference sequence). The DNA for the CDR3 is TGTGCCTGCAGCCCCCACACAGATACGCAGTATTTT. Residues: CACSPHTDTQYF.

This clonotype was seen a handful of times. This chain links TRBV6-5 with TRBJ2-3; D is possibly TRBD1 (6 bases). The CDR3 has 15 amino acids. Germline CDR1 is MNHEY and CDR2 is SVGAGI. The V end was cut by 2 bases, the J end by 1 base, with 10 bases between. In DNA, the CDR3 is TGTGCCAGCAGTTACCTAGGGGGTGGCACAGATACGCAGTATTTT. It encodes CASSYLGGGTDTQYF.

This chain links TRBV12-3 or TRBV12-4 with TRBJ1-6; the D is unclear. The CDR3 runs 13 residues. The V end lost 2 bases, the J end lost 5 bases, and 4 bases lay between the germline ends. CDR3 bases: TGTGCCAGCAGTTTAAGGGATAATTCACCCCTCCACTTT. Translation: CASSLRDNSPLHF.

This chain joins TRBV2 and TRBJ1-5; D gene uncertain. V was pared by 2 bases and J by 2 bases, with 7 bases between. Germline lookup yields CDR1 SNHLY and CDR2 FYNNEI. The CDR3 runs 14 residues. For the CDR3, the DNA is TGTGCCAGCAGTGAAATCTTACGCAATCAGCCCCAGCATTTT. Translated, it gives CASSEILRNQPQHF.

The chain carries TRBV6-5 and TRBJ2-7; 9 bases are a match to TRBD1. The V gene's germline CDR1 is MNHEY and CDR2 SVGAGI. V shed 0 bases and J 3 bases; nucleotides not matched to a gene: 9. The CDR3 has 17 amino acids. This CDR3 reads CASSYSSWTGEGYEQYF. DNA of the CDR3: TGTGCCAGCAGTTACTCGTCCTGGACAGGGGAGGGCTACGAGCAGTACTTC.

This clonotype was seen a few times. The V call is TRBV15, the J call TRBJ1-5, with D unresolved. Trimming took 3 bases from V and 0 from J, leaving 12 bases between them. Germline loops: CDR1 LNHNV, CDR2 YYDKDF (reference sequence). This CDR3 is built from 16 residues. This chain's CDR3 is CATSRYDGNSNQPQHF. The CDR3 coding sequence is TGTGCCACCAGCAGGTACGACGGAAATAGCAATCAGCCCCAGCATTTT.

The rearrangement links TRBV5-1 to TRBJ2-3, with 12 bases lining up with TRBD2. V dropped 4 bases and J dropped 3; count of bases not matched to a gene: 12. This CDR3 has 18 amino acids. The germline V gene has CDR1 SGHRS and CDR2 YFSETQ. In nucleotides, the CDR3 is TGCGCCAGCAGCCGCCACGGACTAGCGGGGTTGGGAACAGATACGCAGTATTTT. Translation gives CASSRHGLAGLGTDTQYF.

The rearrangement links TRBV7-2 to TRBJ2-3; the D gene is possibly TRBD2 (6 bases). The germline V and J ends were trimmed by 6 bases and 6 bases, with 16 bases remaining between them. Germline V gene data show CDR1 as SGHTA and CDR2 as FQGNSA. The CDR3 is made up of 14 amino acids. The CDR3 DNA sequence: TGTGCCAGCAGTTCCGGGGGAACGGCGGATACGCAGTATTTT. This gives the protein CASSSGGTADTQYF.

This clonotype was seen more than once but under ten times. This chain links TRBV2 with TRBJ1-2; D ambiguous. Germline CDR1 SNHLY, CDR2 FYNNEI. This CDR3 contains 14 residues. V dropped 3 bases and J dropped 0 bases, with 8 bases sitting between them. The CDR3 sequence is CASSDVNTNYGYTF. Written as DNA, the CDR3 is TGTGCCAGCAGTGACGTTAATACTAACTATGGCTACACCTTC.

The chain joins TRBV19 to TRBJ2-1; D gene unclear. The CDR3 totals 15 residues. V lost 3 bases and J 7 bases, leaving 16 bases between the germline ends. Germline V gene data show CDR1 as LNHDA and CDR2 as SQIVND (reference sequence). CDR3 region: CASSIPALSGNEQFF. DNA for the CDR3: TGTGCCAGTAGTATCCCCGCACTTTCGGGTAATGAGCAGTTCTTC.

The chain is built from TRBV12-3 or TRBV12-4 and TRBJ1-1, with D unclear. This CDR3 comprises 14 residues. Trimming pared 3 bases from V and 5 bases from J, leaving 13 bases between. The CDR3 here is CASSFYGQGTEAFF. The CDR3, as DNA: TGTGCCAGCAGTTTTTACGGGCAAGGGACTGAAGCTTTCTTT.

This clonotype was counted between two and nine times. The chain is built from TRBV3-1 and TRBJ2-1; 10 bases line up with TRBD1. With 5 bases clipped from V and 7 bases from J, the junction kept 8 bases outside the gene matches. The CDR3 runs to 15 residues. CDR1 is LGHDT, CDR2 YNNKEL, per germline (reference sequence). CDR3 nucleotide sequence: TGTGCCAGCAGCTGGGACAGGGGTAGTTTGAATGAGCAGTTCTTC. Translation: CASSWDRGSLNEQFF.

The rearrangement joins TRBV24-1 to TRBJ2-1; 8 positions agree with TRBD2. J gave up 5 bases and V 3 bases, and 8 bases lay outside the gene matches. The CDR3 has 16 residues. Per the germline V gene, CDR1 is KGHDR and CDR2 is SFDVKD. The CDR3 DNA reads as TGTGCCACCAGTGATCCCGGGACTAGTGTGGACAATGAGCAGTTCTTC. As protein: CATSDPGTSVDNEQFF.

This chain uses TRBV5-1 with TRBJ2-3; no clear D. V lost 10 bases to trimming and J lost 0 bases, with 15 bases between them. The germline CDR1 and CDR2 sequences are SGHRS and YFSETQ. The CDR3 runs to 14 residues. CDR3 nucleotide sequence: TGCGCCTCCAACTCGGCGTCTAGCACAGATACGCAGTATTTT. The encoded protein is CASNSASSTDTQYF.